The text below deals with one T cell receptor (beta chain). The entry originates in a study of OX40 agonist ivuxolimab in advanced cancers. Overall study context: Patients' therapy was ivuxolimab, an antibody that acts as an agonist of OX40 (CD134). A male proportion of 82.7% was recorded, with mean age roughly 60 years and range about 20 to 90. Dose-escalation patients were diagnosed with hepatocellular carcinoma, melanoma, renal cell cancer or head and neck cancer.

V was pared by 5 bases and J by 1 base, with 15 bases between. The CDR3 is made up of 17 amino acids. Per germline, CDR1 SGHTA and CDR2 FQGTGA. The repertoire was sequenced with immunoSEQ multiplex PCR; TCRdb's copy has only in-frame clones and lacks some. The repertoire holds about 53,000 clones, with 75% to 85% as singletons. This clonotype was sampled from an adult with an advanced solid tumor such as melanoma, head and neck, liver or kidney cancer. The sample in question was CD4+ or CD8+ T cells sorted from blood, obtained in a trial of the OX40 agonist ivuxolimab. This chain joins TRBV7-3 and TRBJ2-6, with a possible D match to TRBD1 (6 bases). CDR3 in DNA: TGTGCCAGCAGCCTCTATCCTCAGGGGTCTGGGGCCAACGTCCTGACTTTC. It codes for CASSLYPQGSGANVLTF.